A single sample is the source of the 18 T cell receptor beta chains below, sequenced in a study of cytomegalovirus exposure and HLA in healthy donors. This PCR relied on a set of 60 Vbeta primers and 13 Jbeta primers. Sequencing used immunoSEQ multiplex PCR; TCRdb keeps in-frame clones, though not all of them. The data contain 150,000 to 200,000 clones, roughly three quarters of them singletons. Sequencing was performed on PBMCs. The receptors were gathered from a woman in her forties or fifties in good health and CMV-seronegative.

V and J are TRBV14 and TRBJ2-5; 7 nucleotides line up with TRBD1. The CDR3 is 15 amino acids. The V gene end was trimmed by 2 bases and the J gene end by 5 bases; junction bases not matched to a gene: 8. Germline CDR1 SGHDN, CDR2 FVKESK. DNA for the CDR3: TGTGCCAGCAGCCAAAACAGGGGTCGAGGGGAGACCCAGTACTTC. Its translation is CASSQNRGRGETQYF.

The chain joins TRBV28 to TRBJ2-7; tentatively, D is TRBD1 (6 bases). CDR1 is MDHEN, CDR2 SYDVKM, per germline. V dropped 6 bases and J dropped 1 base, with 13 bases sitting between them. This CDR3 has 14 residues. CDR3 amino acids: CASSSKDRSYEQYF. The CDR3 region has the DNA TGTGCCAGCAGCTCCAAGGACAGATCCTACGAGCAGTACTTC.

This chain connects TRBV5-1 to TRBJ1-1, with D possibly TRBD1 on 5 matching bases. The germline CDR1 and CDR2 sequences are SGHRS and YFSETQ. Trimming took 0 bases from V and 6 from J, leaving 18 bases between them. CDR3 length: 16 residues. CDR3 sequence (DNA): TGCGCCAGCAGCTTGGGTCGGCGGGGGAATGACGCTGAAGCTTTCTTT. Translated, it gives CASSLGRRGNDAEAFF.

The V call is TRBV5-5, the J call TRBJ2-7; 8 bases match TRBD2. The ends lost 4 bases at V and 7 bases at J; junction bases unmatched: 16. The CDR3 loop spans 16 amino acids. CDR1 is SGHKS and CDR2 is YYEKEE in the germline V gene (reference sequence). CDR3 coding DNA: TGTGCCAGCAGCCTCAAAGACCCAGCGGGAGCTCAGGAGCAGTACTTC. Translating gives CASSLKDPAGAQEQYF.

This clone was observed once. J is TRBJ1-2 and V is TRBV27; 10 bases line up with TRBD1. The V gene end was trimmed by 0 bases and the J gene end by 11 bases; junction bases not matched to a gene: 6. The CDR3 length is 14 residues. Germline CDR1 reads MNHEY; CDR2 reads SMNVEV (reference sequence). Here the CDR3 DNA reads TGTGCCAGCAGTTTATCGGGGACAGGGGTTAGGTACACCTTC. Protein: CASSLSGTGVRYTF.

The chain has TRBV7-2 and TRBJ2-1, with TRBD1 as a possible D gene (6 bases). V lost 0 bases to trimming and J lost 5 bases, with 17 bases between them. The CDR3 totals 17 residues. CDR1 SGHTA and CDR2 FQGNSA come from the germline V gene. CDR3 DNA sequence: TGTGCCAGCAGCTTAGCAAATGGCAGGGGTGGGGACAATGAGCAGTTCTTC. This encodes CASSLANGRGGDNEQFF.

This clone was seen only once. This rearrangement joins TRBV29-1 to TRBJ2-2; TRBD1 agrees at 10 bases. The CDR3 is 14 residues long. In germline, CDR1 is SQVTM, CDR2 ANQGSEA. J was trimmed by 6 bases and V by 1 base; bases with no gene match: 2. The chain's CDR3 is CSVEGGQGSGELFF. The CDR3 DNA follows: TGCAGCGTTGAAGGGGGACAGGGGTCCGGGGAGCTGTTTTTT.

The V and J genes are TRBV7-9 and TRBJ1-6; 12 nucleotides align to TRBD1. After removal of 3 bases from V and 11 bases from J, the junction contained 5 bases not matched to a gene. Germline V CDR1 and CDR2: SEHNR, FQNEAQ (reference sequence). This CDR3 spans 15 amino acids. CDR3 DNA: TGTGCCAGCAGCTTCGGGACAGGGGGCCATCCACCCCTCCACTTT. As protein: CASSFGTGGHPPLHF.

This clone came up a few times. The rearrangement joins TRBV28 to TRBJ1-2; 8 nucleotides agree with TRBD1. This CDR3 has 15 amino acids. J was trimmed by 4 bases and V by 6 bases; bases with no gene match: 10. CDR1 MDHEN and CDR2 SYDVKM come from the germline V gene. The CDR3 sequence is CASRPHSGTGYGYTF. Written as DNA, the CDR3 is TGTGCCAGCAGACCCCATTCTGGGACAGGCTATGGCTACACCTTC.

This clone was seen only a few times. The chain joins TRBV7-8 to TRBJ2-3; D possibly corresponds to TRBD2 (6 bases). Germline V gene sequence: CDR1 SGHVS, CDR2 FQNEAQ. CDR3 size: 14 residues. Trimming pared 6 bases from V and 5 bases from J, leaving 15 bases between. CDR3 sequence: CASRADGGLDTQYF. As DNA, the CDR3 is TGTGCCAGCAGAGCAGATGGGGGGTTAGATACGCAGTATTTT.

This clone has only one observation. The chain uses TRBV4-3 and TRBJ2-2; unclear D gene. Trimming removed 4 bases from V and 3 bases from J, with 3 bases in between. CDR3 length equals 12 residues. Germline lookup yields CDR1 LGHNA and CDR2 YSLEER. CDR3 bases: TGCGCCAGCAGCCGCGACACCGGGGAGCTGTTTTTT. Its protein product is CASSRDTGELFF.

The rearrangement links TRBV28 to TRBJ2-7, with D maybe TRBD1 (6 bases). The V and J ends lost 3 bases and 1 base respectively, with 19 bases between them. Germline CDR1 and CDR2: MDHEN and SYDVKM. The CDR3 totals 17 residues. The CDR3 DNA reads as TGTGCCAGCAGTTTTAGCCACAGGGACCCAAATTCCTACGAGCAGTACTTC. Its protein is CASSFSHRDPNSYEQYF.

The chain links TRBV19 to TRBJ1-5, with TRBD1 identical over 8 bases. CDR3 length equals 16 residues. The V segment lost 2 bases and the J segment 3 bases; nucleotides outside the gene matches: 6. The germline gives CDR1 LNHDA, CDR2 SQIVND (reference sequence). The CDR3 region has the DNA TGTGCCAGTAGTATATCCAGGACAGGGATCAATCAGCCCCAGCATTTT. This translates into CASSISRTGINQPQHF. Using reference TRBV19 and TRBJ1-5 for the parts outside the CDR3, the full variable domain is DGGITQSPKYLFRKEGQNVTLSCEQNLNHDAMYWYRQDPGQGLRLIYYSQIVNDFQKGDIAEGYSVSREKKESFPLTVTSAQKNPTAFYLCASSISRTGINQPQHFGDGTRLSIL.

The V and J genes are TRBV28 and TRBJ2-5, with TRBD2 identical over 16 bases. The CDR3 extends over 16 amino acids. After removal of 5 bases from V and 2 bases from J, the junction contained 2 bases not matched to a gene. Germline V CDR1 and CDR2: MDHEN, SYDVKM. As DNA, the CDR3 is TGTGCCAGCAGTCAGGGACTAGCGGGGGGGCAAGAGACCCAGTACTTC. This sequence encodes CASSQGLAGGQETQYF.

The chain joins TRBV6-5 to TRBJ1-2, with no clear D. With 9 bases removed from V and 6 bases from J, the gap between germline ends came to 11 bases. The CDR3 is 11 amino acids. The germline V gene has CDR1 MNHEY and CDR2 SVGAGI. The CDR3 DNA follows: TGTGCCAGTAACGGCAGGCATGGCTACACCTTC. Translation: CASNGRHGYTF.

The V gene is TRBV18, the J gene TRBJ2-2; TRBD1 is a possible D gene (5 bases). This CDR3 region has 16 residues. Germline CDR1 reads KGHSH; CDR2 reads LQKENI. V was trimmed by 4 bases and J by 2 bases, leaving 14 bases between them. The DNA of the CDR3 is TGTGCCAGCTCACTATTACAGGCGGACAACACCGGGGAGCTGTTTTTT. Translating gives CASSLLQADNTGELFF.

The chain joins TRBV7-2 to TRBJ2-7; 9 bases agree with TRBD2. The trim removed 4 bases at V and 7 bases at J, leaving 14 bases unmatched. There are 16 residues in the CDR3. Per germline, CDR1 SGHTA and CDR2 FQGNSA. The DNA of the CDR3 is TGTGCCAGCAGCTCCCTAACTGGCGGGGGGGCGCAAGAGCAGTACTTC. Its translation is CASSSLTGGGAQEQYF.

The chain recombines TRBV6-4 with TRBJ2-3; possible D gene TRBD2, 6 bases. This CDR3 is built from 14 residues. V was cut by 0 bases and J by 5 bases, with 9 bases left in between. Germline lookup yields CDR1 MRHNA and CDR2 SNTAGT. The chain's CDR3 is CASSDSGGQDTQYF. In DNA, the CDR3 is TGTGCCAGCAGTGACTCGGGAGGACAAGATACGCAGTATTTT.